These T cell receptor beta chains were read from a single sample in a study of blood T cell repertoires in COVID-19. TCRdb keeps only in-frame clones here, not all; method: immunoSEQ multiplex PCR. The repertoire holds 470,000 or so clones, with 85% to 90% as singletons. The sample taken for sequencing was peripheral blood. The receptors here all came from a woman aged 25 to 45 with acute or convalescent COVID-19. Both conserved end residues are part of each CDR3. A clone size is listed for some rows: how often the clone was seen (once, few, many), or a class if it is expanded.

CASSQAGEKLFF | NA | TRBV3-1/TRBV3-2
CASSFPDSPLHF | NA | TRBV27
CASSPPRGGSGNQPQHF | NA | TRBV28
CASSYTGDSYEQYF | NA | TRBV7-9
CASSVGSYSPLHF | NA | TRBV9
CASRKNPLSGQGRFYGYTF | NA | TRBV5-6
CASSRTGDNQPQHF | NA | TRBV27
CASSQDREYGYTF | NA | TRBV4-2
CASSLAGQAMNTEAFF | NA | TRBV5-4
CASSLGTLDTQYF | once | TRBV27
CASSEDSGGYNEQFF | NA | TRBV2
CASSQVTGTDMINQPQHF | NA | TRBV4-1
CASSLASGVRDTQYF | NA | TRBV5-1
CATSDLGTNTGELFF | NA | TRBV24-1
CASRGQLGLQLPQYF | once | TRBV6-5
CASSLTNQGEAFF | NA | TRBV7-6
CASSPSGVGTDTQYF | NA | TRBV5-1
CATAASHGYTF | once | TRBV24-1
CASSARGDSHYNEQFF | NA | TRBV9
CASSLGQTYNSPLHF | NA | TRBV5-5
CASSSWRQGAGSAYEQYF | NA | TRBV5-1
CASSFPMRGGGTQYF | NA | TRBV6-6
CASSLAHRQVGTDTQYF | NA | TRBV19
CASSYGGSADTQYF | NA | TRBV6-2/TRBV6-3